These 29 T cell receptor beta chains were sequenced from one sample in a study of lymphopenia after photon versus proton radiotherapy. TCRdb's copy holds only in-frame clones and misses some; the assay was immunoSEQ multiplex PCR. The table lists about 70,000 clones, 80% to 90% of them singletons. The source was peripheral blood, collected from a patient treated with proton-based radiotherapy. All receptors derive from a man older than 75 with esophageal cancer.

The chain links TRBV29-1 to TRBJ1-1; D unclear. This CDR3 has 14 amino acids. Between the trimmed V and J ends, which lost 0 bases and 0 bases, there was a span of 8 bases. Germline assignment: CDR1 SQVTM and CDR2 ANQGSEA. This chain's CDR3 is CSVEDPFMNTEAFF. CDR3 in DNA: TGCAGCGTTGAAGATCCCTTCATGAACACTGAAGCTTTCTTT.

This clone was counted between two and nine times. The J gene is TRBJ1-6, the V gene TRBV5-6; 9 bases are a match to TRBD1. The CDR3 has 15 amino acids. Looked up from germline, CDR1 is SGHDT and CDR2 is YYEEEE. The junction had 6 bases not matched to a gene; V was cut back by 4 bases and J by 7 bases. The CDR3 is CASSPRTGANSPLHF. The CDR3 region has the DNA TGTGCCAGCAGCCCGAGGACAGGGGCGAATTCACCCCTCCACTTT.

The J gene is TRBJ2-1, the V gene TRBV5-4; TRBD1 agrees at 7 bases. The CDR3 extends over 14 amino acids. Per the germline V gene, CDR1 is SGHNT and CDR2 is YYREEE (reference sequence). V lost 2 bases and J lost 2; bases outside the gene matches: 1. The CDR3 sequence: CASSLGTAYNEQFF. The CDR3 bases are TGTGCCAGCAGCTTAGGGACAGCCTACAATGAGCAGTTCTTC.

The rearrangement uses TRBV19 and TRBJ2-3, with 7 nucleotides matching TRBD1. The V and J ends lost 5 bases and 3 bases, in that order; junction bases with no gene match: 11. This CDR3 is 16 amino acids long. From germline, CDR1 is LNHDA and CDR2 SQIVND (reference sequence). The CDR3 sequence is CASSPRDRGLTDTQYF. As DNA, the CDR3 is TGTGCCAGTAGTCCCCGGGACAGAGGTTTGACAGATACGCAGTATTTT. The variable domain in full, completed from reference TRBV19 and TRBJ2-3, reads DGGITQSPKYLFRKEGQNVTLSCEQNLNHDAMYWYRQDPGQGLRLIYYSQIVNDFQKGDIAEGYSVSREKKESFPLTVTSAQKNPTAFYLCASSPRDRGLTDTQYFGPGTRLTVL.

This chain connects TRBV7-6 to TRBJ2-5; D ambiguous. V lost 8 bases to trimming and J lost 1 base, with 2 bases between them. Germline-derived CDR1 and CDR2 are SGHVS and FNYEAQ. CDR3 size: 10 residues. CDR3 loop: CASGQETQYF. CDR3 sequence (DNA): TGTGCCAGCGGCCAAGAGACCCAGTACTTC.

The rearrangement joins TRBV5-4 to TRBJ2-5, with 7 bases that match TRBD1. With 3 bases clipped from V and 7 bases from J, the junction kept 9 bases outside the gene matches. The CDR3 contains 14 residues. CDR1 is SGHNT and CDR2 is YYREEE in the germline V gene (reference sequence). This chain's CDR3 is CASSSQGSPLTQYF. Written as DNA, the CDR3 is TGTGCCAGCAGCTCACAGGGGTCCCCTCTGACCCAGTACTTC. The entire variable domain, with the rest obtained from reference TRBV5-4 and TRBJ2-5, is as follows: ETGVTQSPTHLIKTRGQQVTLRCSSQSGHNTVSWYQQALGQGPQFIFQYYREEENGRGNFPPRFSGLQFPNYSSELNVNALELDDSALYLCASSSQGSPLTQYFGPGTRLLVL.

This clone showed up just a few times. The CDR3 DNA reads TGTGCCAGTACGTGGACAGTGAACACTGAAGCTTTCTTT. This translates into CASTWTVNTEAFF. V is TRBV19 and J is TRBJ1-1; weak D call: TRBD1 (6 bases). CDR1 and CDR2 (germline): LNHDA, SQIVND (reference sequence). The V and J ends lost 7 bases and 0 bases respectively, with 9 bases between them. The CDR3 has 13 residues. The variable domain in full, completed from reference TRBV19 and TRBJ1-1, reads DGGITQSPKYLFRKEGQNVTLSCEQNLNHDAMYWYRQDPGQGLRLIYYSQIVNDFQKGDIAEGYSVSREKKESFPLTVTSAQKNPTAFYLCASTWTVNTEAFFGQGTRLTVV.

This chain joins TRBV5-1 and TRBJ2-3; 9 bases map to TRBD2. The CDR3 runs to 15 residues. Germline values: CDR1 SGHRS, CDR2 YFSETQ. V dropped 1 base and J dropped 6; count of bases not matched to a gene: 6. The DNA of the CDR3 is TGCGCCAGCAGCTTGTTTTCTAGCGGGGTGGATACGCAGTATTTT. Its translation is CASSLFSSGVDTQYF.

The chain employs TRBV4-1 and TRBJ1-4; maybe TRBD1 (5 bases). Germline-derived CDR1 and CDR2 are MGHRA and YSYEKL. V was pared by 4 bases and J by 7 bases, with 13 bases between. This CDR3 is 14 amino acids long. The CDR3 reads CASSPGASGEKLFF. In DNA, the CDR3 is TGCGCCAGCAGCCCCGGGGCCAGCGGTGAAAAACTGTTTTTT.

The gene calls are TRBV5-1 and TRBJ2-5, with D unclear. Germline V lookup: CDR1 SGHRS, CDR2 YFSETQ. The CDR3 is made up of 14 amino acids. V was cut by 4 bases and J by 1 base, with 11 bases left in between. The CDR3: CASSPLRIQETQYF. The CDR3 DNA sequence: TGCGCCAGCAGCCCATTAAGGATCCAAGAGACCCAGTACTTC.

This chain connects TRBV11-1 to TRBJ2-2; D may be TRBD2 (5 bases). This CDR3 is 14 amino acids long. Germline V gene lookup returns CDR1 SGHAT and CDR2 FQDESV (reference sequence). V lost 5 bases and J 4 bases, leaving 11 bases between the germline ends. CDR3 nucleotides: TGTGCCAGCAGCCTCCGTCGGGGCACCGGGGAGCTGTTTTTT. This codes for CASSLRRGTGELFF.

The chain recombines TRBV11-2 with TRBJ1-2, with a tentative D call TRBD1 (6 bases). This CDR3 has 12 amino acids. V lost 7 bases and J lost 11, with 17 bases in between. The germline V gene encodes CDR1 SGHAT and CDR2 FQNNGV. This chain's CDR3 is CASTTEDRRYTF. The CDR3 bases are TGTGCCAGCACCACGGAGGACAGAAGGTACACCTTC.

The rearrangement uses TRBV19 and TRBJ1-2, with a weak D call TRBD1 (6 bases). V dropped 3 bases and J dropped 1 base, with 12 bases sitting between them. The CDR3 has 15 residues. Per germline, CDR1 LNHDA and CDR2 SQIVND (reference sequence). In DNA, the CDR3 is TGTGCCAGTAGTATCAATGGGGGGCTTAACTATGGCTACACCTTC. Translating it yields CASSINGGLNYGYTF.

This sequence joins TRBV5-1 and TRBJ1-6; possible D gene TRBD1, 6 bases. The CDR3 is made up of 14 amino acids. Trimming pared 2 bases from V and 5 bases from J, leaving 8 bases between. Germline V CDR1 and CDR2: SGHRS, YFSETQ. The CDR3 here is CASSLGGDNSPLHF. The DNA for the CDR3 is TGCGCCAGCAGCTTAGGGGGTGATAATTCACCCCTCCACTTT.

The rearrangement links TRBV14 to TRBJ1-4, with 7 bases that match TRBD1. CDR1 SGHDN and CDR2 FVKESK come from the germline V gene. V lost 0 bases, J lost 6 bases, and 4 bases stayed unmatched. The CDR3 is 15 residues long. The CDR3 DNA reads as TGTGCCAGCAGCCAAGAACGGACAGGTGATGAAAAACTGTTTTTT. Encoded protein: CASSQERTGDEKLFF.

V is TRBV7-2 and J is TRBJ2-3; possible D gene TRBD2, 5 bases. Germline values: CDR1 SGHTA, CDR2 FQGNSA. V lost 6 bases and J 5 bases, leaving 21 bases between the germline ends. There are 16 residues in the CDR3. The CDR3 region is CASSPFRTAQGDTQYF. The CDR3, as DNA: TGTGCCAGCAGTCCTTTTCGGACTGCACAAGGAGATACGCAGTATTTT.

V usage is TRBV27 and J usage is TRBJ1-1; D gene ambiguous. CDR1 and CDR2 (germline): MNHEY, SMNVEV (reference sequence). The V end lost 7 bases, the J end lost 10 bases, and 19 bases lay between the germline ends. There are 13 residues in the CDR3. The CDR3 DNA is TGTGCCAGCACTCCTACGGCAGGTCGTCCAGCTTTCTTT. Translating gives CASTPTAGRPAFF.

The V gene is TRBV5-6, the J gene TRBJ2-7; TRBD1 is a possible D gene (6 bases). V lost 4 bases to trimming and J lost 5 bases, with 19 bases between them. The CDR3 runs 15 residues. CDR1 and CDR2 (germline): SGHDT, YYEEEE. The CDR3 region has the DNA TGTGCCAGCAGCCCGGAACCCCAGGGGACCCACGAGCAGTACTTC. Amino acids: CASSPEPQGTHEQYF.

The chain joins TRBV5-1 to TRBJ2-2, with D possibly being TRBD1 or TRBD2 (6 bases each). Germline CDR1 reads SGHRS; CDR2 reads YFSETQ. Trimming took off 1 base at V and 6 bases at J, with 13 bases between the two ends. The CDR3 sequence is 15 residues long. CDR3 region: CASSLSPGASGELFF. CDR3 coding DNA: TGCGCCAGCAGCTTGTCTCCGGGGGCATCCGGGGAGCTGTTTTTT.

The genes are TRBV5-4 and TRBJ1-3; D gene unclear. Germline values: CDR1 SGHNT, CDR2 YYREEE (reference sequence). V shed 0 bases and J shed 3 bases, with 16 bases lying between them. CDR3 length: 17 residues. The DNA for the CDR3 is TGTGCCAGCAGCTTGGGAGAGGAGCCAGGTGGTGGAAACACCATATATTTT. Translating it yields CASSLGEEPGGGNTIYF.

The chain carries TRBV7-9 and TRBJ2-7, with D possibly TRBD2 on 5 matching bases. Germline-derived CDR1 and CDR2 are SEHNR and FQNEAQ (reference sequence). The CDR3 is made up of 13 amino acids. The V gene lost 4 bases and the J gene lost 1 base, with 8 bases spanning the gap. The CDR3 region has the DNA TGTGCCAGCAGCTCCGGGAAATCCTACGAGCAGTACTTC. Protein product: CASSSGKSYEQYF.

This chain links TRBV6-1 with TRBJ2-7; D not resolved. The CDR3 is made up of 17 amino acids. Per the germline V gene, CDR1 is MNHNS and CDR2 is SASEGT. V was clipped by 1 base and J by 4 bases, with 20 bases between them. The CDR3 loop is CASSEEYYLSRVYEQYF. The CDR3 nucleotides read TGTGCCAGCAGTGAAGAGTATTACTTATCTAGGGTATACGAGCAGTACTTC.

The chain is built from TRBV25-1 and TRBJ2-7, with 7 nucleotides matching TRBD1. Trimming cost V 4 bases and J 2 bases; bases outside gene matches: 14. The germline V gene encodes CDR1 MGHDK and CDR2 SYGVNS. There are 17 residues in the CDR3. The CDR3 sequence is CASSGRTRQGRTYEQYF. CDR3 nucleotide sequence: TGTGCCAGCAGTGGGAGGACTCGACAGGGTCGTACCTACGAGCAGTACTTC.

This chain links TRBV19 with TRBJ1-5, with 8 bases identical to TRBD1. CDR3 length: 17 residues. V shed 4 bases and J 2 bases; nucleotides not matched to a gene: 10. Germline values: CDR1 LNHDA, CDR2 SQIVND (reference sequence). The CDR3, as DNA: TGTGCCAGTAGTAGCGGACAGGGAGTTTTCGGCAATCAGCCCCAGCATTTT. Translated: CASSSGQGVFGNQPQHF. The complete variable domain, with remaining parts taken from reference TRBV19 and TRBJ1-5, reads DGGITQSPKYLFRKEGQNVTLSCEQNLNHDAMYWYRQDPGQGLRLIYYSQIVNDFQKGDIAEGYSVSREKKESFPLTVTSAQKNPTAFYLCASSSGQGVFGNQPQHFGDGTRLSIL.

The V gene is TRBV6-5, the J gene TRBJ2-1; no clear D. Germline CDR1 is MNHEY and CDR2 is SVGAGI. This CDR3 is 12 amino acids long. Trimming cost V 6 bases and J 6 bases, with 9 bases left between them. The CDR3 sequence: CASSGPSNEQFF. As DNA, the CDR3 is TGTGCCAGCAGCGGACCCTCCAATGAGCAGTTCTTC.

This chain uses TRBV9 with TRBJ1-5, with D perhaps TRBD1 (5 bases). V was cut by 4 bases and J by 2 bases, with 10 bases left in between. In germline, CDR1 is SGDLS, CDR2 YYNGEE. The CDR3 is made up of 14 amino acids. The CDR3 protein is CASSQGSGNQPQHF. Written as DNA, the CDR3 is TGTGCCAGCAGCCAGGGTTCTGGCAATCAGCCCCAGCATTTT. Using reference TRBV9 and TRBJ1-5 for the parts outside the CDR3, the full variable domain is DSGVTQTPKHLITATGQRVTLRCSPRSGDLSVYWYQQSLDQGLQFLIQYYNGEERAKGNILERFSAQQFPDLHSELNLSSLELGDSALYFCASSQGSGNQPQHFGDGTRLSIL.

The genes are TRBV29-1 and TRBJ2-7; 11 bases agree with TRBD1. The CDR3 contains 13 residues. Trimming removed 6 bases from V and 4 bases from J; junction bases left unmatched: 5. Germline assignment: CDR1 SQVTM and CDR2 ANQGSEA. The CDR3: CSVQGQGAYEQYF. The CDR3 DNA reads TGCAGCGTCCAAGGACAGGGGGCTTACGAGCAGTACTTC.

The chain couples TRBV10-2 to TRBJ2-2; maybe TRBD2 (5 bases). This CDR3 region has 13 residues. The V end was cut by 7 bases, the J end by 6 bases, with 12 bases between. CDR1 WSHSY and CDR2 SAAADI come from the germline V gene. CDR3 loop: CASTVGVAGELFF. The CDR3 DNA follows: TGCGCCAGCACGGTCGGGGTCGCCGGGGAGCTGTTTTTT.

The chain employs TRBV4-3 and TRBJ2-5; 7 positions agree with TRBD1. Near its end, the DNA agrees better with TRBJ2-7, so the J call may be wrong. Germline values: CDR1 LGHNA, CDR2 YSLEER. The CDR3 has 16 residues. CDR3 protein: CASSQAVQGIAYEQYF. The CDR3 bases are TGCGCCAGCAGCCAAGCTGTACAGGGGATAGCCTACGAGCAGTACTTC.